Ten or more counts support the clone carrying this T cell receptor beta chain. J gave up 5 bases and V 4 bases, and 6 bases lay outside the gene matches. Germline CDR1 and CDR2: SEHNR and FQNEAQ (reference sequence). The CDR3 consists of 14 residues. The data were produced by immunoSEQ multiplex PCR, yet TCRdb's version contains in-frame clones alone and is incomplete. The sample lists roughly 110,000 clones; around 89% were seen once. The record originates from a study of blood T cell repertoires in COVID-19. This chain connects TRBV7-9 to TRBJ2-7; 9 bases map to TRBD1. The sequence was obtained from a human donor with acute or convalescent COVID-19. The donor label of this sample is uncertain. The sample comprised peripheral blood. The CDR3 DNA sequence: TGTGCCAGCAGCTACCGGGACAGGGTCCACGAGCAGTACTTC. Translation gives CASSYRDRVHEQYF. The variable domain in full, completed from reference TRBV7-9 and TRBJ2-7, reads DTGVSQNPRHKITKRGQNVTFRCDPISEHNRLYWYRQTLGQGPEFLTYFQNEAQLEKSRLLSDRFSAERPKGSFSTLEIQRTEQGDSAMYLCASSYRDRVHEQYFGPGTRLTVT.